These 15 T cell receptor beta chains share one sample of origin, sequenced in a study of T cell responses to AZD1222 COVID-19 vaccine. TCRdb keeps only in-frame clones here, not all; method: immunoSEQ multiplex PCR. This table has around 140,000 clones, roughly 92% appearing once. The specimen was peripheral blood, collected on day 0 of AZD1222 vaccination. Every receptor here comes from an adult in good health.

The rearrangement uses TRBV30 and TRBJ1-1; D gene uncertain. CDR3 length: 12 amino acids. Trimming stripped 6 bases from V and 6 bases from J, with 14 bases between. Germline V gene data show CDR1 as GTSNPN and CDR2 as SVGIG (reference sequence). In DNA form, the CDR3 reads TGTGCCTGTAGAACGGGTCTTTCTGAAGCTTTCTTT. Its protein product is CACRTGLSEAFF.

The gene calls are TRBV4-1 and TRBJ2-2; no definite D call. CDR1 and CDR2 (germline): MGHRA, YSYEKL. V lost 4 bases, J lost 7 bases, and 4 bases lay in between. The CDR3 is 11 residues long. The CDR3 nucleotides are TGCGCCAGCAGCCGTGACGGGGAGCTGTTTTTT. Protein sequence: CASSRDGELFF.

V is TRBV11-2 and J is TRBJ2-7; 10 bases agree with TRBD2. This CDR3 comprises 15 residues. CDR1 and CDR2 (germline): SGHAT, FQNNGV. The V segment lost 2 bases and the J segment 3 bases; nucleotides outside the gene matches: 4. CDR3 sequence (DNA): TGTGCCAGCAGCTTAACTGGGACTAGCGTCTACGAGCAGTACTTC. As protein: CASSLTGTSVYEQYF. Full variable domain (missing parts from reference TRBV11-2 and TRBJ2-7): EAGVAQSPRYKIIEKRQSVAFWCNPISGHATLYWYQQILGQGPKLLIQFQNNGVVDDSQLPKDRFSAERLKGVDSTLKIQPAKLEDSAVYLCASSLTGTSVYEQYFGPGTRLTVT.

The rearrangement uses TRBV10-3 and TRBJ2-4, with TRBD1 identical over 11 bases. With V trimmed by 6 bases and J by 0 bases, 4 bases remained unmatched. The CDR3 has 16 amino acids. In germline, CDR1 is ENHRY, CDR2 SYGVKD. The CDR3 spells CAISPGQGVAKNIQYF. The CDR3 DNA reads TGTGCCATCAGCCCGGGACAGGGGGTAGCCAAAAACATTCAGTACTTC.

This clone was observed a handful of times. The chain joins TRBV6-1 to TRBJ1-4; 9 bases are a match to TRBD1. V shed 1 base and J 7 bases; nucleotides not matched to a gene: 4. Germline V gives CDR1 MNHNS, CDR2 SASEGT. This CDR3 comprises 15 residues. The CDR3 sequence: CASSEGTGGSEKLFF. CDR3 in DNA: TGTGCCAGCAGTGAAGGAACAGGGGGCAGTGAAAAACTGTTTTTT.

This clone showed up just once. CDR3 loop: CASSYSRSYEQYF. Written as DNA, the CDR3 is TGTGCCAGCAGTTACTCGAGGTCCTACGAGCAGTACTTC. The rearrangement uses TRBV6-5 and TRBJ2-7; D is uncertain. V lost 0 bases and J lost 1, with 4 bases in between. This CDR3 comprises 13 residues. The germline V gene encodes CDR1 MNHEY and CDR2 SVGAGI.

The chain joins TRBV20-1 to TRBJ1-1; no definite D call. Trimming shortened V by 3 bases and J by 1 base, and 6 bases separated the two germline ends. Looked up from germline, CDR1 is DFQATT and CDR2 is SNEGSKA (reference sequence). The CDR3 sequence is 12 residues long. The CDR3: CSASRQNTEAFF. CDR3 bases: TGCAGTGCTAGTCGACAGAACACTGAAGCTTTCTTT.

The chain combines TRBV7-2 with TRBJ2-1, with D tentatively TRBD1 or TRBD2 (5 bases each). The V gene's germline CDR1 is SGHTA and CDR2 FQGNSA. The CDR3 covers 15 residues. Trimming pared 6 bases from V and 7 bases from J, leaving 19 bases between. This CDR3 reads CASSRDPLYKNEQFF. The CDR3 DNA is TGTGCCAGCAGTCGGGACCCACTCTACAAGAATGAGCAGTTCTTC.

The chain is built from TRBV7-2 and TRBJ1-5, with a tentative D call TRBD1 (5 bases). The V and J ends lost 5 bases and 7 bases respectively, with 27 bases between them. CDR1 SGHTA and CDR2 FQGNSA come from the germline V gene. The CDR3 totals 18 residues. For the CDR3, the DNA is TGTGCCAGCAGCCCTCCGGGGACCTACTCAAAAGGTGGGCAGCCCCAGCATTTT. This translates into CASSPPGTYSKGGQPQHF.

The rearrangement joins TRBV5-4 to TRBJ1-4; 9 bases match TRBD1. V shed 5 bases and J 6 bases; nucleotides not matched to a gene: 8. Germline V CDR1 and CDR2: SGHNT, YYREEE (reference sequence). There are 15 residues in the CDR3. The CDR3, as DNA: TGTGCCAGCAGGCAAAGGGGACAGGGAGATGAAAAACTGTTTTTT. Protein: CASRQRGQGDEKLFF.

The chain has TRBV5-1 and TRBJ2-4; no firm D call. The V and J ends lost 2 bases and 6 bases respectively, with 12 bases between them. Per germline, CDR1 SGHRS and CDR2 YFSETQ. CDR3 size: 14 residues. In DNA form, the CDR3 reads TGCGCCAGCAGCTTCAGACTCCTTTCAAACATTCAGTACTTC. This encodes CASSFRLLSNIQYF.

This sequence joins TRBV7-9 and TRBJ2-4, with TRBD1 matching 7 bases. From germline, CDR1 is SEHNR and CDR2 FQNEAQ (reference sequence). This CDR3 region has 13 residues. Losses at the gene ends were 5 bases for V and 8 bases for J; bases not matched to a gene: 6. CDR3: CASSPDRVDIQYF. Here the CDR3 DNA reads TGTGCCAGCAGCCCCGACAGGGTTGACATTCAGTACTTC.

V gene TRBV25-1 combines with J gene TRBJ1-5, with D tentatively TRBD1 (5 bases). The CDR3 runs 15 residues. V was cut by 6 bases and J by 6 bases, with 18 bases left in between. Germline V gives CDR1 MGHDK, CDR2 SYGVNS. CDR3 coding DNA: TGTGCCAGCAGCCCCGGGGCAGGCCGCGGTCAGCCCCAGCATTTT. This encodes CASSPGAGRGQPQHF.

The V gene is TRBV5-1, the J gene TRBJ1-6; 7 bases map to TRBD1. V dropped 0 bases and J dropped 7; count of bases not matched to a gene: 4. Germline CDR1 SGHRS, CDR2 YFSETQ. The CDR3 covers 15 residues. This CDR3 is CASSLGQGWNSPLHF. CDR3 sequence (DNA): TGCGCCAGCAGCTTGGGACAGGGATGGAATTCACCCCTCCACTTT.

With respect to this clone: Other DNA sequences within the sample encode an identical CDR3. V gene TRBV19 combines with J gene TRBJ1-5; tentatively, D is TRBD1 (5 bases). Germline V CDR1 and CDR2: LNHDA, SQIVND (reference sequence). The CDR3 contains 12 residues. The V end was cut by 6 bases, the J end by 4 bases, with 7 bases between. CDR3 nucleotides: TGTGCCAGTAGGGGGGGAAATCAGCCCCAGCATTTT. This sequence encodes CASRGGNQPQHF.